The present T cell receptor beta chain was sequenced within a study of Ad26.COV2.S vaccination and SARS-CoV-2 variants (dated by TCRdb to the early 2020s). Concerning the study at large: Donors in the vaccine arm were drawn from COV1001, a phase I-IIa trial of Ad26.COV2.S in healthy adults that was multicentre, randomized, double-blind and placebo-controlled. Participants in the trial were split at random into five groups of five each, receiving low-dose or high-dose Ad26.COV2.S once or twice, or else placebo on both occasions. Ad26.COV2.S was administered intramuscularly at 5 x 10^10 or 1 x 10^11 viral particles, either as a single shot or as two shots given 56 days apart. Sequencing of the TCRbeta repertoire served to evaluate the specificity and breadth of SARS-CoV-2-reactive T cell receptors following Ad26.COV2.S vaccination. Investigators remained blinded to trial group allocation during experiments and outcome assessment. A total of approximately 30 samples were included in the TCR-sequenced set, comprising roughly 19 Ad26.COV2.S vaccine recipients, 5 placebo recipients and 8 SARS-CoV-2 convalescent individuals. The study at large found these results: The study lacked the statistical power to compare responses across vaccine doses or regimens. Vaccine and placebo recipients had comparable non-spike TCR breadth, which fits with the vaccine containing only spike. The authors noted that the TCR breadth and depth analyses may have underestimated total T cell responses. After vaccination, substantial breadth of spike-specific CD8+ and CD4+ T cell responses was reported. Compared with placebo recipients, Ad26.COV2.S recipients showed higher spike-specific TCR breadth (P = 0.0014).

Trimming at the junction amounts to 5 bases on V and 4 bases on J, and the germline ends lie 17 bases apart. The CDR3, cysteine through phenylalanine, is 15 amino acids long. Only the CDR3 region is kept as DNA, spanning 45 bases read in frame from base 1. From the germline V gene (reference sequence), CDR1 is SEHNR and CDR2 is FQNEAQ. The immunoSEQ Assay was the method used to sequence TCRbeta CDR3 regions. After extraction, genomic DNA underwent amplification by bias-controlled multiplex PCR, followed by high-throughput sequencing. On the study's bioinformatics: To quantify the absolute abundance of each unique TCRbeta CDR3 region, sequences were collapsed and filtered. Usable DNA was measured by amplifying reference genes present in all nucleated cells, and TCRbeta template counts were normalized to that usable DNA to estimate T cell fraction. Repertoire TCRs were annotated as SARS-CoV-2-specific when V gene, CDR3 amino acid sequence and J gene were exactly matched to a known reactive TCR set. The reference SARS-CoV-2 TCR set came from MIRA and was filtered for enrichment in COVID-19-positive ImmuneCODE repertoires, removing public or cross-reactive TCRs. Using the MIRA antigens, annotated TCRs were further analysed by specific ORF or by position within an ORF. Breadth was defined as the number of annotated unique rearrangements divided by the total number of unique productive rearrangements, and depth was defined as the summed frequency of the annotated unique rearrangements. Two-sided Wilcoxon rank-sum tests were used to compare TCR breadth between groups. Sourced from immuneACCESS, this table was stored by TCRdb with only in-frame sequences that have V and J called. A share of the clones is absent; for the studies checked, an unresolved V gene accounts for under half, and the remainder has no known explanation. V and J calls and clone size are those listed in that table; D and trimming were worked out from the DNA. For this sample there are about 410,000 clones; 88% appear just once. 3.5% of the sample lies in the top ten.

The treatment or condition label for this specimen denotes: 15 to 20 received Ad26.COV2.S at low or high dose, single or two shots; about 5 received placebo; per-sample allocation not given. For vaccine and placebo recipients, the sequenced repertoires came from samples collected on day 63 after the first injection. In Cohort 1b, about 27 adults aged 18-55 years were enrolled at a single site in Boston, USA, between 29 July and 7 August 2020. Ad26.COV2.S consisted of a replication-incompetent adenovirus type 26 vector by which a prefusion-stabilized SARS-CoV-2 spike protein from the original Wuhan strain was expressed. Concerning this clone itself: No cognate antigen has been identified for it. One base away there is no much larger clone; base qualities are not given.

The sample consisted of peripheral blood, taken in a trial of Ad26.COV2.S vaccine versus placebo. This clonotype was obtained from a person between 18 and 65 years old who received the Ad26.COV2.S COVID-19 vaccine or a placebo. The rearranged segments are TRBV7-9 and TRBJ1-1; a tentative D call is TRBD1 (5 bases match). The DNA sequence follows: TGTGCCAGCAGCCCCCCACTGGGGGAGGCCACTGAAGCTTTCTTT. This is translated as CASSPPLGEATEAFF.